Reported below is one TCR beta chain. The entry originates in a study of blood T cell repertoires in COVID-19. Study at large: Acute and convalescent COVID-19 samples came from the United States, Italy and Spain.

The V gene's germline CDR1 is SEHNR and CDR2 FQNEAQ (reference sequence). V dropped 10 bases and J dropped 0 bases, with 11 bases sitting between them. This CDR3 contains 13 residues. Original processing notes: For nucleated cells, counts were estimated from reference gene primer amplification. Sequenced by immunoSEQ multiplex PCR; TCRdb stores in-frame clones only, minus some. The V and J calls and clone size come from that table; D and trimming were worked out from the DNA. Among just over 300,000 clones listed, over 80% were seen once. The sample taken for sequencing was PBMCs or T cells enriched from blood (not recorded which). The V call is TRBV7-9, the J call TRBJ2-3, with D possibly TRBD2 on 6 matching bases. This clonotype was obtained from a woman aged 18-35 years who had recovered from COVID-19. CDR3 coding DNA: TGTGCCACCGGTAGCGGTAGCACAGATACGCAGTATTTT. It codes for CATGSGSTDTQYF.